Below, 2 T cell receptor beta chains from the same sample are listed, as sequenced in a study of T cells after somatic rescue of genetic block. The method was immunoSEQ multiplex PCR; TCRdb's version includes in-frame clones alone and lacks a portion of them. The repertoire holds roughly 14,000 clones, approximately 76% seen once, with 14% in the top ten. The sequenced sample was peripheral blood mononuclear cells (PBMCs). The receptor set was obtained from a boy aged 5-17 years.

V usage is TRBV28 and J usage is TRBJ2-1, with 7 bases fitting TRBD2. Germline CDR1 is MDHEN and CDR2 is SYDVKM. After removal of 11 bases from V and 1 base from J, the junction contained 11 bases not matched to a gene. The CDR3 consists of 15 residues. The CDR3 region has the DNA TGTGCCTCCTCCCGGGTGGGGGGGTCCTACAATGAGCAGTTCTTC. Its translation: CASSRVGGSYNEQFF.

There are many counts of this clone. Here the CDR3 reads CASSLPYGSLEQFF. The DNA of the CDR3 is TGTGCCAGCAGCTTGCCCTACGGGAGTTTGGAGCAGTTCTTC. V is TRBV5-6 and J is TRBJ2-1; possible D gene TRBD2, 6 bases. Looked up from germline, CDR1 is SGHDT and CDR2 is YYEEEE. V was pared by 1 base and J by 10 bases, with 15 bases between. This CDR3 is built from 14 residues.